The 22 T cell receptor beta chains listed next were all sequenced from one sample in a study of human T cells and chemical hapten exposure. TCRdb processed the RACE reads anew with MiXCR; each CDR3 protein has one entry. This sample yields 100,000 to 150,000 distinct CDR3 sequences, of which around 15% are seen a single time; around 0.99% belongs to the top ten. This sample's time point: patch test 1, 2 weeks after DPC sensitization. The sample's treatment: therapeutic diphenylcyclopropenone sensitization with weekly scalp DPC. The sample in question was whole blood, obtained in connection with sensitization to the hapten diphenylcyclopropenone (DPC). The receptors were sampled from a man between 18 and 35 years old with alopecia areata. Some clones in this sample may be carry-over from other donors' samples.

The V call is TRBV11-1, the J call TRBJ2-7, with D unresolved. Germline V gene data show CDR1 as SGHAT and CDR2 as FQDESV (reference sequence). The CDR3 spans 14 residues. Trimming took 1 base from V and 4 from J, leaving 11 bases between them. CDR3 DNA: TGTGCCAGCAGCTTAGATGGCTCTCTTTACGAGCAGTACTTC. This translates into CASSLDGSLYEQYF.

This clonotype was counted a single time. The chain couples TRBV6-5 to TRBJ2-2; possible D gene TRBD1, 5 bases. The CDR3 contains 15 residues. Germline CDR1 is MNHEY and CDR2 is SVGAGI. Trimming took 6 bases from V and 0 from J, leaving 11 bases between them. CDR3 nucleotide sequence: TGTGCCAGCAGGGTAGCAGGGTCGAACACCGGGGAGCTGTTTTTT. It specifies CASRVAGSNTGELFF.

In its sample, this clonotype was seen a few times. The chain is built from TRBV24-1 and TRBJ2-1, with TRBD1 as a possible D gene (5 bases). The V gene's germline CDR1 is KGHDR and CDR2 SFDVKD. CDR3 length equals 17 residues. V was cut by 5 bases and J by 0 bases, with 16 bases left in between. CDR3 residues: CATSGGQTESSYNEQFF. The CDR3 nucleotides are TGTGCCACCAGTGGGGGCCAGACGGAAAGCTCCTACAATGAGCAGTTCTTC.

In nucleotides, the CDR3 is TGCGCCAGCAGCCAAGAAGAGGGCGGGGAGAACACCTACGAGCAGTACTTC. Protein: CASSQEEGGENTYEQYF. The chain employs TRBV4-3 and TRBJ2-7; tentatively, D is TRBD2 (6 bases). V was shortened by 0 bases and J by 2 bases, with 17 bases between the two germline ends. The CDR3 is 17 residues long. Germline V gene lookup returns CDR1 LGHNA and CDR2 YSLEER.

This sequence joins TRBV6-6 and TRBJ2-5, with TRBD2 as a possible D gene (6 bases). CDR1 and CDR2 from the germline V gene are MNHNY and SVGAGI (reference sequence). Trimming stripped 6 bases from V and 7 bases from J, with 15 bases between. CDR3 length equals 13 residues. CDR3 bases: TGTGCCAGCAGACCCGACAACGGGGGGACCCAGTACTTC. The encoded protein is CASRPDNGGTQYF.

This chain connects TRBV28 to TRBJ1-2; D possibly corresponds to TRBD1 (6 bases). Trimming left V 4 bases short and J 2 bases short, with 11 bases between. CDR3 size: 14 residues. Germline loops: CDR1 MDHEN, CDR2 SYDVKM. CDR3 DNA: TGTGCCAGCAGTTCGACAGGTTGGAACTATGGCTACACCTTC. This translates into CASSSTGWNYGYTF.

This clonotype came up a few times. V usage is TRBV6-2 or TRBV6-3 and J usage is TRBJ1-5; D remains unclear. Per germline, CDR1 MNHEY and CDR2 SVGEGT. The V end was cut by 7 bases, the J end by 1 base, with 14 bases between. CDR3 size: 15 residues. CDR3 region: CASTQGAGSNQPQHF. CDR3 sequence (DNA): TGTGCCAGCACCCAAGGAGCAGGAAGCAATCAGCCCCAGCATTTT.

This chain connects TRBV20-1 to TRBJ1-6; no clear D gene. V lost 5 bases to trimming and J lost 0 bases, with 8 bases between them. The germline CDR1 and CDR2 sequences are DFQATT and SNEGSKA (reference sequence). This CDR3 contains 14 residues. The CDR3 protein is CSAFEGSYNSPLHF. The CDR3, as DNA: TGCAGTGCTTTCGAGGGCTCCTATAATTCACCCCTCCACTTT.

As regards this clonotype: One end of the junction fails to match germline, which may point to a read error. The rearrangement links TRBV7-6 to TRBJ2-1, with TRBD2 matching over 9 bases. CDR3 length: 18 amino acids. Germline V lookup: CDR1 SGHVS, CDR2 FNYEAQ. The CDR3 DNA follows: TGTGCCAGCAGCTTAAGAGCGGGGGGCCCGAGCTCCTACAATAAGCAGTTCTTC. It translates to CASSLRAGGPSSYNKQFF.

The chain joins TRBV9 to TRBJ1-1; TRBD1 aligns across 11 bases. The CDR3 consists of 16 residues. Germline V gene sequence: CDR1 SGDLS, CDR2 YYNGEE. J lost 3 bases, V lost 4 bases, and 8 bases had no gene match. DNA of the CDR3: TGTGCCAGCAGCAAAGGACAGGGGGCGTTTGACACTGAAGCTTTCTTT. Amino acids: CASSKGQGAFDTEAFF.

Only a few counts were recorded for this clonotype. This chain's CDR3 is CASSSFGGDTEAFF. The DNA for the CDR3 is TGTGCCAGCAGTTCCTTTGGGGGAGACACTGAAGCTTTCTTT. The gene calls are TRBV12-3 or TRBV12-4 and TRBJ1-1, with D tentatively TRBD1 (5 bases). V was cut by 4 bases and J by 3 bases, with 12 bases left in between. The CDR3 is 14 amino acids.

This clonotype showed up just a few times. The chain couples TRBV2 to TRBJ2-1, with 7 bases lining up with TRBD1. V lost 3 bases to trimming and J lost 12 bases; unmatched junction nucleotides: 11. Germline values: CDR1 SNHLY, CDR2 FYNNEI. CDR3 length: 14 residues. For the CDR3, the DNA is TGTGCCAGCAGTGAGGGGCTTCAGGGGGTGCGGCAGTTCTTC. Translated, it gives CASSEGLQGVRQFF.

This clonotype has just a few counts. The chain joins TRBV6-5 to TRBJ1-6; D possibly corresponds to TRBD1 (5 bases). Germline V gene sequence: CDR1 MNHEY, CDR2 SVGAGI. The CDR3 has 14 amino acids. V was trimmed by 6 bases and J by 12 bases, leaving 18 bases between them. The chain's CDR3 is CASSMDTRQGPLHF. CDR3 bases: TGTGCCAGCAGCATGGACACCCGCCAGGGACCCCTCCACTTT.

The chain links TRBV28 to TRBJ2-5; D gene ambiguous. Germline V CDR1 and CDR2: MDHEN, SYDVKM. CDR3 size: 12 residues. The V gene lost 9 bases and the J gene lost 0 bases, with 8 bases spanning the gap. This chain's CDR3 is CASKVDQETQYF. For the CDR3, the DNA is TGTGCCAGTAAGGTAGACCAAGAGACCCAGTACTTC. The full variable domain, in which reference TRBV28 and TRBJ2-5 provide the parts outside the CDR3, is DVKVTQSSRYLVKRTGEKVFLECVQDMDHENMFWYRQDPGLGLRLIYFSYDVKMKEKGDIPEGYSVSREKKERFSLILESASTNQTSMYLCASKVDQETQYFGPGTRLLVL.

In DNA, the CDR3 is TGCAGCGCTTCCCGGGATCCAAGGGAGACCCAGTACTTC. It specifies CSASRDPRETQYF. The chain employs TRBV29-1 and TRBJ2-5; possible D gene TRBD2, 5 bases. The CDR3 sequence is 13 residues long. The germline gives CDR1 SQVTM, CDR2 ANQGSEA. V dropped 7 bases and J dropped 5 bases, with 17 bases sitting between them.

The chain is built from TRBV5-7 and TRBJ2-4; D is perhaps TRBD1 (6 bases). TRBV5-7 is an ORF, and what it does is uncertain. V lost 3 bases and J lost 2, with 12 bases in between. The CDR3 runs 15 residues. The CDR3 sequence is CASSCWGQTKNIQYF. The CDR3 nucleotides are TGTGCCAGCAGCTGCTGGGGACAAACCAAAAACATTCAGTACTTC.

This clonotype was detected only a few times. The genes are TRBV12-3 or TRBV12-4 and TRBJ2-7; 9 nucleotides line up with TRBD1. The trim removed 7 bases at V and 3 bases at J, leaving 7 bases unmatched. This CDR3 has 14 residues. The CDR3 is CASTGQGLFYEQYF. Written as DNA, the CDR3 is TGTGCCAGCACCGGACAGGGGTTGTTCTACGAGCAGTACTTC.

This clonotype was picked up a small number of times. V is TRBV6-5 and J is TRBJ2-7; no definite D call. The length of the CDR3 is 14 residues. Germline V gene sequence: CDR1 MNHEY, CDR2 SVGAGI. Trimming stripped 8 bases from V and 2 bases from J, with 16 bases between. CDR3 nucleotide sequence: TGTGCCAGCTGGCCAGCGACCGACACCTACGAGCAGTACTTC. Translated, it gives CASWPATDTYEQYF.

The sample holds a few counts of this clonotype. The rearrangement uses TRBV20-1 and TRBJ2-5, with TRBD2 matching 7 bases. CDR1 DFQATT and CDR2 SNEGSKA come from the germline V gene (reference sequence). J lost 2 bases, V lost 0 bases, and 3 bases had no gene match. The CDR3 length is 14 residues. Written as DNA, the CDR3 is TGCAGTGCTAGAGAGCACGGGGGGCAAGAGACCCAGTACTTC. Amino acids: CSAREHGGQETQYF.

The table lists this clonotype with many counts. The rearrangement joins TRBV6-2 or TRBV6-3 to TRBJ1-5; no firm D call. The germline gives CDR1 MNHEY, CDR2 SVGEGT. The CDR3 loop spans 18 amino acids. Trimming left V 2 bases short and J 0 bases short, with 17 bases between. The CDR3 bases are TGTGCCAGCAGTTACGATTTAGGACGGCAATATAGCAATCAGCCCCAGCATTTT. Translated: CASSYDLGRQYSNQPQHF.

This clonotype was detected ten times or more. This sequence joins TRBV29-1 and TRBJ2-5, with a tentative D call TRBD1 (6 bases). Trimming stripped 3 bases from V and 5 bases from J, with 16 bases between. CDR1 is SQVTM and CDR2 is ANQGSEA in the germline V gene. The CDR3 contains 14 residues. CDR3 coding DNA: TGCAGCGTTGATCTAGTGGGGGCGGCGGAGACCCAGTACTTC. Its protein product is CSVDLVGAAETQYF.

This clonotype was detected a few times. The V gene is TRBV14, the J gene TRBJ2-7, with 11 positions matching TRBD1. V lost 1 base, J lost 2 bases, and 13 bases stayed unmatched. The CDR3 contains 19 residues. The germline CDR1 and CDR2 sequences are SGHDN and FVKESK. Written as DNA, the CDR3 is TGTGCCAGCAGCCAAGGACCGGGACAGGGGGGAAACTCACCCTACGAGCAGTACTTC. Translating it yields CASSQGPGQGGNSPYEQYF.